The source of this TCR beta chain is a study of T cell changes during pregnancy in multiple sclerosis. Using immunoSEQ multiplex PCR, the repertoire was profiled, and TCRdb retains in-frame clones only, with some absent. This table has about 51,000 clones, roughly 92% appearing once. The ends lost 11 bases at V and 2 bases at J; junction bases unmatched: 4. Per germline, CDR1 MNHEY and CDR2 SVGAGI. This CDR3 contains 12 residues. The sample was CD4+ T cells from peripheral blood mononuclear cells, taken in the third trimester of pregnancy. The sequence came from a female donor with multiple sclerosis, enrolled in a pregnancy study. The V call is TRBV6-5, the J call TRBJ1-2; 8 bases line up with TRBD1. CDR3 DNA sequence: TGTGCCGTTCAGGGGGCCAACTATGGCTACACCTTC. Protein sequence: CAVQGANYGYTF.